Below are 27 T cell receptor beta chains sequenced from a single sample in a study of sequential checkpoint blockade in melanoma. Stated treatment: randomized to nivolumab then ipilimumab (arm A) or the reverse (arm B). Sequenced by immunoSEQ multiplex PCR; TCRdb stores in-frame clones only, minus some. The repertoire includes under 45,000 clones, roughly 81% of them detected once, and 5.5% sits in the top ten. The sequencing here drew on CD8+ T cells sorted from blood (inferred from file names), taken from a patient given nivolumab and ipilimumab in sequence. Every receptor here comes from a human donor with melanoma.

V and J are TRBV19 and TRBJ2-3; perhaps TRBD1 as D (5 bases). CDR3 length equals 13 residues. The V gene's germline CDR1 is LNHDA and CDR2 SQIVND (reference sequence). Trimming took off 6 bases at V and 4 bases at J, with 11 bases between the two ends. CDR3 residues: CASRERGADTQYF. Here the CDR3 DNA reads TGTGCCAGTAGAGAAAGGGGTGCAGATACGCAGTATTTT.

This clone was detected only a few times. The J gene is TRBJ2-1, the V gene TRBV5-1, with 8 bases aligning to TRBD2. The J segment lost 14 bases and the V segment lost 0 bases, leaving 4 bases of the junction unmatched. The CDR3 extends over 12 amino acids. Germline assignment: CDR1 SGHRS and CDR2 YFSETQ. CDR3 in amino acids: CASSLGAGEKFF. In DNA, the CDR3 is TGCGCCAGCAGCTTGGGAGCGGGGGAAAAGTTCTTC. The complete variable domain, with remaining parts taken from reference TRBV5-1 and TRBJ2-1, reads KAGVTQTPRYLIKTRGQQVTLSCSPISGHRSVSWYQQTPGQGLQFLFEYFSETQRNKGNFPGRFSGRQFSNSRSEMNVSTLELGDSALYLCASSLGAGEKFFGPGTRLTVL.

This clone was seen once. The V gene is TRBV7-6, the J gene TRBJ2-1, with 7 bases identical to TRBD2. The CDR3 totals 16 residues. CDR1 is SGHVS, CDR2 FNYEAQ, per germline. Losses at the gene ends were 5 bases for V and 5 bases for J; bases not matched to a gene: 12. CDR3 in amino acids: CASSLLGWLADNEQFF. The CDR3 bases are TGTGCCAGCAGCCTACTAGGATGGCTAGCGGACAATGAGCAGTTCTTC.

This chain joins TRBV6-5 and TRBJ1-3; possible D gene TRBD1, 5 bases. The CDR3 is 15 residues long. Germline V gene lookup returns CDR1 MNHEY and CDR2 SVGAGI. The ends were cut back, 0 bases at V and 1 base at J, with 7 bases in the middle. CDR3 in DNA: TGTGCCAGCAGTTACTCGCCAGGGTCTGGAAACACCATATATTTT. This translates into CASSYSPGSGNTIYF.

The chain uses TRBV7-9 and TRBJ1-5, with D maybe TRBD1 (6 bases). Germline V gene data show CDR1 as SEHNR and CDR2 as FQNEAQ (reference sequence). Trimming took off 5 bases at V and 6 bases at J, with 11 bases between the two ends. The length of the CDR3 is 13 residues. The CDR3 region is CASSIGGVQPQHF. CDR3 coding DNA: TGTGCCAGCAGCATAGGGGGGGTTCAGCCCCAGCATTTT.

The V gene is TRBV7-6, the J gene TRBJ1-2; 8 nucleotides match TRBD1. Germline trimming cut 0 bases from V and 7 bases from J; bases unmatched to any gene: 10. The CDR3 consists of 16 residues. In germline, CDR1 is SGHVS, CDR2 FNYEAQ. In DNA form, the CDR3 reads TGTGCCAGCAGCTTAGCCGGACAGGGTTTAACGGGTGGCTACACCTTC. This gives the protein CASSLAGQGLTGGYTF.

The J gene is TRBJ2-7, the V gene TRBV11-2, with 8 bases identical to TRBD1. The junction had 11 bases not matched to a gene; V was cut back by 4 bases and J by 3 bases. CDR3 length equals 16 residues. Germline-derived CDR1 and CDR2 are SGHAT and FQNNGV. The CDR3 nucleotides are TGTGCCAGCAGCTGGGATGACAGGGGCGGCTTCTACGAGCAGTACTTC. Its translation is CASSWDDRGGFYEQYF.

The CDR3 here is CASSSPSETLNTEAFF. The CDR3 DNA is TGTGCCAGCAGTTCCCCCTCTGAAACACTGAACACTGAAGCTTTCTTT. The chain recombines TRBV28 with TRBJ1-1; D ambiguous. Trimming pared 4 bases from V and 0 bases from J, leaving 15 bases between. Germline V gene data show CDR1 as MDHEN and CDR2 as SYDVKM. The CDR3 spans 16 residues. The full variable domain, in which reference TRBV28 and TRBJ1-1 provide the parts outside the CDR3, is DVKVTQSSRYLVKRTGEKVFLECVQDMDHENMFWYRQDPGLGLRLIYFSYDVKMKEKGDIPEGYSVSREKKERFSLILESASTNQTSMYLCASSSPSETLNTEAFFGQGTRLTVV.

The chain couples TRBV19 to TRBJ2-2; D perhaps matches TRBD2 (7 bases). This CDR3 has 13 residues. The germline V and J ends were trimmed by 10 bases and 3 bases, with 12 bases remaining between them. Germline CDR1 and CDR2: LNHDA and SQIVND (reference sequence). In nucleotides, the CDR3 is TGTGCCACCGAGGGGGGGGACACCGGGGAGCTGTTTTTT. Amino acids: CATEGGDTGELFF.

The chain is built from TRBV4-1 and TRBJ2-3, with 9 bases that match TRBD2. Germline lookup yields CDR1 MGHRA and CDR2 YSYEKL. V dropped 5 bases and J dropped 3; count of bases not matched to a gene: 9. The CDR3 sequence is 16 residues long. The chain's CDR3 is CASSADASGGTDTQYF. The CDR3 nucleotides read TGCGCCAGCAGCGCAGACGCCAGCGGGGGGACAGATACGCAGTATTTT.

The sample holds one count of this clone. The rearrangement joins TRBV23-1 to TRBJ1-3, with 7 bases aligning to TRBD1. TRBV23-1 is classed as an ORF, of uncertain function. This CDR3 has 17 amino acids. The V and J ends lost 2 bases and 0 bases, in that order; junction bases with no gene match: 7. CDR3 nucleotides: TGCGCCAGCAGTCAACCCGACAGGGCCTACTCTGGAAACACCATATATTTT. As protein: CASSQPDRAYSGNTIYF.

V and J are TRBV28 and TRBJ1-1; maybe TRBD1 (6 bases). CDR3 length: 13 amino acids. V lost 9 bases and J lost 4, with 15 bases in between. The germline V gene has CDR1 MDHEN and CDR2 SYDVKM. The CDR3 DNA is TGTGCCAGTTGGGGGCTGGGGACCACTGAAGCTTTCTTT. Translation: CASWGLGTTEAFF. The whole variable domain, filled in from reference TRBV28 and TRBJ1-1, reads DVKVTQSSRYLVKRTGEKVFLECVQDMDHENMFWYRQDPGLGLRLIYFSYDVKMKEKGDIPEGYSVSREKKERFSLILESASTNQTSMYLCASWGLGTTEAFFGQGTRLTVV.

This clone was observed a few times. The J gene is TRBJ2-7, the V gene TRBV6-1; no reliable D call. The V end lost 2 bases, the J end lost 3 bases, and 14 bases lay between the germline ends. Per the germline V gene, CDR1 is MNHNS and CDR2 is SASEGT. This CDR3 is built from 15 residues. The CDR3 is CASSEPFGSGYEQYF. CDR3 nucleotide sequence: TGTGCCAGCAGTGAACCGTTTGGATCGGGCTACGAGCAGTACTTC.

By sample share, this clone is medium-sized. This chain links TRBV5-4 with TRBJ2-7, with a tentative D call TRBD1 (6 bases). The CDR3 sequence is 14 residues long. Between the trimmed V and J ends, which lost 4 bases and 1 base, there was a span of 12 bases. CDR1 is SGHNT, CDR2 YYREEE, per germline (reference sequence). The CDR3 DNA sequence: TGTGCCAGCAGCCCGGGACACGGGTCCTACGAGCAGTACTTC. Translating gives CASSPGHGSYEQYF.

The chain uses TRBV7-9 and TRBJ2-7; the D gene is possibly TRBD1 (6 bases). There are 15 residues in the CDR3. The germline V gene has CDR1 SEHNR and CDR2 FQNEAQ (reference sequence). Trimming cost V 3 bases and J 3 bases, with 15 bases left between them. CDR3 amino acids: CASSLSPGDGYEQYF. CDR3 sequence (DNA): TGTGCCAGCAGCTTGAGTCCAGGGGACGGCTACGAGCAGTACTTC.

The V gene is TRBV28, the J gene TRBJ2-1, with 7 bases fitting TRBD1. Unmatched junction bases numbered 7, after V lost 5 bases and J lost 9 bases. Per germline, CDR1 MDHEN and CDR2 SYDVKM. This CDR3 contains 13 residues. DNA of the CDR3: TGTGCCAGCAGTCCGTTCACAGGGGTTGAGCAGTTCTTC. Its translation: CASSPFTGVEQFF.

This chain's CDR3 is CASSPPSTGTGDTEAFF. The CDR3 region has the DNA TGTGCCAGCAGCCCACCATCTACCGGGACAGGGGACACTGAAGCTTTCTTT. V and J are TRBV9 and TRBJ1-1; the match to TRBD1 covers 10 bases. Germline V lookup: CDR1 SGDLS, CDR2 YYNGEE. V gave up 4 bases and J gave up 3 bases; unmatched junction bases: 12. The CDR3 loop spans 17 amino acids.

This chain links TRBV27 with TRBJ1-1, with 9 positions matching TRBD1. Per the germline V gene, CDR1 is MNHEY and CDR2 is SMNVEV (reference sequence). Losses at the gene ends were 6 bases for V and 3 bases for J; bases not matched to a gene: 5. The CDR3 extends over 14 amino acids. The chain's CDR3 is CASRMTGGDTEAFF. The CDR3, as DNA: TGTGCCAGCAGAATGACAGGGGGAGACACTGAAGCTTTCTTT.

The sample holds one count of this clone. The chain is built from TRBV11-2 and TRBJ2-7, with 10 bases that match TRBD2. Germline V gene sequence: CDR1 SGHAT, CDR2 FQNNGV. The CDR3 length is 15 residues. The V and J ends lost 0 bases and 6 bases, in that order; junction bases with no gene match: 5. The CDR3 here is CASSLDQSGRGEQYF. CDR3 bases: TGTGCCAGCAGCTTAGATCAAAGCGGGAGGGGCGAGCAGTACTTC.

The CDR3: CASSDRGNTEAFF. The CDR3 DNA reads TGTGCCAGCAGTGACAGGGGGAACACTGAAGCTTTCTTT. The chain joins TRBV6-4 to TRBJ1-1, with D tentatively TRBD1 (5 bases). With 2 bases removed from V and 1 base from J, the gap between germline ends came to 5 bases. Germline assignment: CDR1 MRHNA and CDR2 SNTAGT. The CDR3 is 13 residues long.

This sequence joins TRBV5-4 and TRBJ2-7, with TRBD1 identical over 9 bases. J was trimmed by 4 bases and V by 4 bases; bases with no gene match: 9. CDR3 length equals 15 residues. Germline values: CDR1 SGHNT, CDR2 YYREEE (reference sequence). CDR3 protein: CASSLPGQGRYEQYF. The CDR3 bases are TGTGCCAGCAGCCTCCCGGGACAGGGTCGGTACGAGCAGTACTTC.

CDR3 nucleotides: TGCGCCAGCAGCGGGGACAGTGTGGACCAGGACACTGAAGCTTTCTTT. It yields the protein CASSGDSVDQDTEAFF. The chain uses TRBV10-2 and TRBJ1-1, with 7 bases identical to TRBD1. V shed 6 bases and J 3 bases; nucleotides not matched to a gene: 13. Germline V gene lookup returns CDR1 WSHSY and CDR2 SAAADI. CDR3 length equals 16 residues.

The chain recombines TRBV19 with TRBJ2-2; TRBD2 might be the D (6 bases). Germline V gives CDR1 LNHDA, CDR2 SQIVND (reference sequence). This CDR3 spans 16 amino acids. V was pared by 7 bases and J by 1 base, with 16 bases between. The CDR3 sequence is CASTGTYDGNTGELFF. The DNA of the CDR3 is TGTGCCAGTACCGGGACTTATGACGGGAACACCGGGGAGCTGTTTTTT.

This sequence joins TRBV7-8 and TRBJ2-2; no clear D gene. CDR1 SGHVS and CDR2 FQNEAQ come from the germline V gene. The V end was cut by 5 bases, the J end by 3 bases, with 22 bases between. The length of the CDR3 is 18 residues. This CDR3 reads CASSLPLDPAVHTGELFF. DNA for the CDR3: TGTGCCAGCAGCCTACCGCTCGACCCCGCGGTCCACACCGGGGAGCTGTTTTTT. Together with reference TRBV7-8 and TRBJ2-2, the CDR3 gives the full variable domain: GAGVSQSPRYKVAKRGQDVALRCDPISGHVSLFWYQQALGQGPEFLTYFQNEAQLDKSGLPSDRFFAERPEGSVSTLKIQRTQQEDSAVYLCASSLPLDPAVHTGELFFGEGSRLTVL.

The chain uses TRBV13 and TRBJ1-2; weak D call: TRBD1 (6 bases). The CDR3 is made up of 13 amino acids. V was cut by 1 base and J by 6 bases, with 9 bases left in between. Germline V CDR1 and CDR2: PRHDT, FYEKMQ (reference sequence). CDR3 sequence: CASSLAGVNGYTF. The DNA for the CDR3 is TGTGCCAGCAGCTTAGCAGGGGTCAATGGCTACACCTTC.

The J gene is TRBJ2-7, the V gene TRBV11-1; D is possibly TRBD1 (5 bases). This CDR3 comprises 12 residues. CDR1 is SGHAT and CDR2 is FQDESV in the germline V gene (reference sequence). The V end was cut by 5 bases, the J end by 3 bases, with 8 bases between. In DNA, the CDR3 is TGTGCCAGCAGCCCCGACAGCTACGAGCAGTACTTC. Amino acids: CASSPDSYEQYF.

This sequence joins TRBV18 and TRBJ2-5, with TRBD1 matching 11 bases. Germline CDR1 is KGHSH and CDR2 is LQKENI. CDR3 length: 16 amino acids. Trimming took 6 bases from V and 4 from J; bases not matched to a gene: 10. CDR3 bases: TGTGCCAGCTCTCCTTGGACAGGGGGCGAAGGAGAGACCCAGTACTTC. Its protein is CASSPWTGGEGETQYF. The whole variable domain, filled in from reference TRBV18 and TRBJ2-5, reads NAGVMQNPRHLVRRRGQEARLRCSPMKGHSHVYWYRQLPEEGLKFMVYLQKENIIDESGMPKERFSAEFPKEGPSILRIQQVVRGDSAAYFCASSPWTGGEGETQYFGPGTRLLVL.